Listed here are 23 T cell receptor beta chains from one sample, sequenced in a study of blood T cell repertoires in COVID-19. Profiling relied on immunoSEQ multiplex PCR, and the TCRdb table lists in-frame clones only, not all of them. The sample lists around 190,000 clones, around nine tenths occurring once. The sequenced sample consisted of peripheral blood. Receptor source: a man aged 18 to 29 with active or convalescent COVID-19.

The CDR3 nucleotides are TGTGCCAGTAGTAATCAACAGAAGAATTCACCCCTCCACTTT. The encoded protein is CASSNQQKNSPLHF. V and J are TRBV19 and TRBJ1-6; D not resolved. CDR1 and CDR2 from the germline V gene are LNHDA and SQIVND (reference sequence). The CDR3 spans 14 residues. Trimming left V 4 bases short and J 7 bases short, with 11 bases between.

The gene calls are TRBV19 and TRBJ2-2, with 8 nucleotides matching TRBD1. The CDR3 covers 16 residues. Germline CDR1 and CDR2: LNHDA and SQIVND (reference sequence). V shed 4 bases, J shed 4 bases, and the junction held 8 bases outside the gene matches. This CDR3 reads CASSTLPGGFTGELFF. The CDR3 DNA reads TGTGCCAGTAGTACGCTCCCAGGGGGCTTCACCGGGGAGCTGTTTTTT.

The chain is built from TRBV4-1 and TRBJ1-2, with D perhaps TRBD1 (6 bases). CDR3 size: 15 residues. Between the trimmed V and J ends, which lost 1 base and 7 bases, there was a span of 16 bases. Per germline, CDR1 MGHRA and CDR2 YSYEKL. CDR3 residues: CASSQAAQGQGGYTF. In nucleotides, the CDR3 is TGCGCCAGCAGCCAAGCTGCCCAGGGGCAAGGTGGCTACACCTTC.

This clone was seen only once. V gene TRBV4-1 combines with J gene TRBJ1-5; weak D call: TRBD1 (5 bases). The CDR3 consists of 15 residues. Per the germline V gene, CDR1 is MGHRA and CDR2 is YSYEKL. The ends were cut back, 5 bases at V and 2 bases at J, with 13 bases in the middle. CDR3: CASSEGEVGNQPQHF. In nucleotides, the CDR3 is TGCGCCAGCAGCGAAGGGGAGGTGGGCAATCAGCCCCAGCATTTT.

This clone has only a few counts. The chain employs TRBV3-1 (or the pseudogene TRBV3-2) and TRBJ2-7; a weak D match, TRBD2 (7 bases). CDR1 and CDR2 from the germline V gene are LGHDT and YNNKEL (reference sequence). This CDR3 is 16 amino acids long. The V end was cut by 0 bases, the J end by 5 bases, with 17 bases between. The CDR3 sequence: CASSQDWGGSFDEQYF. Here the CDR3 DNA reads TGTGCCAGCAGCCAAGATTGGGGGGGCTCCTTCGACGAGCAGTACTTC.

The chain employs TRBV6-5 and TRBJ2-2; D possibly corresponds to TRBD1 (5 bases). This CDR3 region has 16 residues. With 0 bases removed from V and 0 bases from J, the gap between germline ends came to 8 bases. The germline V gene encodes CDR1 MNHEY and CDR2 SVGAGI. The CDR3: CASSYSPGTNTGELFF. CDR3 sequence (DNA): TGTGCCAGCAGTTACTCCCCAGGGACGAACACCGGGGAGCTGTTTTTT.

The rearrangement joins TRBV28 to TRBJ1-1; D not certain. The CDR3 length is 13 residues. CDR1 is MDHEN, CDR2 SYDVKM, per germline. V lost 6 bases and J lost 6, with 14 bases in between. The CDR3 region is CASSQTGIAEAFF. Here the CDR3 DNA reads TGTGCCAGCAGCCAGACGGGGATCGCTGAAGCTTTCTTT.

V is TRBV6-2 or TRBV6-3 and J is TRBJ2-7; 7 bases fit TRBD2. The CDR3 extends over 15 amino acids. V lost 2 bases to trimming and J lost 0 bases; unmatched junction nucleotides: 4. Germline V gene lookup returns CDR1 MNHEY and CDR2 SVGEGT. The CDR3 loop is CASSYGAGFSYEQYF. CDR3 nucleotides: TGTGCCAGCAGTTACGGAGCGGGATTCTCCTACGAGCAGTACTTC.

This clone was found a few times. The V gene is TRBV19, the J gene TRBJ1-6, with TRBD1 identical over 7 bases. Losses at the gene ends were 6 bases for V and 7 bases for J; bases not matched to a gene: 9. CDR1 LNHDA and CDR2 SQIVND come from the germline V gene (reference sequence). The CDR3 length is 15 residues. The CDR3 DNA is TGTGCCAGTAGCATCTCCGGGACAGAAAATTCACCCCTCCACTTT. Amino acid sequence: CASSISGTENSPLHF.

The chain employs TRBV6-2 or TRBV6-3 and TRBJ2-5; D unclear. Trimming left V 5 bases short and J 7 bases short, with 11 bases between. The germline V gene has CDR1 MNHEY and CDR2 SVGEGT. This CDR3 contains 12 residues. CDR3 sequence (DNA): TGTGCCAGCAGTAAGCCCCCACCGACCCAGTACTTC. Amino acids: CASSKPPPTQYF.

The chain employs TRBV6-5 and TRBJ2-7, with TRBD1 as a possible D gene (6 bases). Trimming took 9 bases from V and 12 from J, leaving 18 bases between them. The CDR3 sequence is 11 residues long. Germline V gives CDR1 MNHEY, CDR2 SVGAGI. As DNA, the CDR3 is TGTGCCAGTATTGACAGGTTATACGCGTACTTC. Protein sequence: CASIDRLYAYF.

This chain links TRBV7-9 with TRBJ2-5, with D maybe TRBD2 (6 bases). CDR1 is SEHNR, CDR2 FQNEAQ, per germline (reference sequence). Trimming shortened V by 5 bases and J by 2 bases, and 15 bases separated the two germline ends. This CDR3 region has 15 residues. CDR3 nucleotide sequence: TGTGCCAGCAGCCCAATGGCGGGGAGACAAGAGACCCAGTACTTC. This encodes CASSPMAGRQETQYF.

The V and J genes are TRBV21-1 and TRBJ2-3; the DNA was not compared with TRBD2, the D call given in the table. TRBV21-1 is a documented pseudogene. The CDR3 totals 17 residues. CDR3 DNA: TGTGCCAGCAGCAAATGGGTAGCGGGAGGGGGCACAGATACGCAGTATTTT. This encodes CASSKWVAGGGTDTQYF.

V gene TRBV2 combines with J gene TRBJ2-1; 10 nucleotides agree with TRBD2. The germline V gene has CDR1 SNHLY and CDR2 FYNNEI. With V trimmed by 6 bases and J by 4 bases, 6 bases remained unmatched. The CDR3 is 15 amino acids. This CDR3 reads CASSATSGVYNEQFF. CDR3 coding DNA: TGTGCCAGCAGCGCTACTAGCGGGGTTTACAATGAGCAGTTCTTC.

The genes are TRBV7-9 and TRBJ2-3, with 11 bases fitting TRBD2. This CDR3 comprises 18 residues. Per the germline V gene, CDR1 is SEHNR and CDR2 is FQNEAQ (reference sequence). The J segment lost 5 bases and the V segment lost 2 bases, leaving 12 bases of the junction unmatched. The DNA of the CDR3 is TGTGCCAGCAGCTTAACTAGCGGGAGTTTAAGTGAGCGAGATACGCAGTATTTT. The encoded protein is CASSLTSGSLSERDTQYF.

V gene TRBV30 combines with J gene TRBJ1-1, with unresolved D. Germline loops: CDR1 GTSNPN, CDR2 SVGIG (reference sequence). Trimming took off 0 bases at V and 5 bases at J, with 13 bases between the two ends. CDR3 length: 14 amino acids. The CDR3 sequence: CAWSVREGWTEAFF. Written as DNA, the CDR3 is TGTGCCTGGAGTGTACGGGAGGGCTGGACTGAAGCTTTCTTT. Using reference TRBV30 and TRBJ1-1 for the parts outside the CDR3, the full variable domain is SQTIHQWPATLVQPVGSPLSLECTVEGTSNPNLYWYRQAAGRGLQLLFYSVGIGQISSEVPQNLSASRPQDRQFILSSKKLLLSDSGFYLCAWSVREGWTEAFFGQGTRLTVV.

The rearrangement uses TRBV19 and TRBJ2-2; 12 nucleotides align to TRBD2. Germline V gene data show CDR1 as LNHDA and CDR2 as SQIVND (reference sequence). This CDR3 is built from 20 residues. With V trimmed by 5 bases and J by 2 bases, 15 bases remained unmatched. CDR3 protein: CASSPPSGLAGGHNTGELFF. The CDR3 region has the DNA TGTGCCAGTAGTCCCCCCAGTGGGCTAGCGGGGGGGCATAACACCGGGGAGCTGTTTTTT.

V usage is TRBV6-5 and J usage is TRBJ2-7; tentatively, D is TRBD2 (6 bases). There are 13 residues in the CDR3. Between the trimmed V and J ends, which lost 7 bases and 2 bases, there was a span of 12 bases. The germline V gene has CDR1 MNHEY and CDR2 SVGAGI. For the CDR3, the DNA is TGTGCCAGCAAACTGGGCGGGACCTACGAGCAGTACTTC. The encoded protein is CASKLGGTYEQYF.

The chain uses TRBV11-1 and TRBJ1-1, with TRBD1 identical over 11 bases. The CDR3 sequence is 12 residues long. J gave up 11 bases and V 5 bases, and 4 bases lay outside the gene matches. CDR1 is SGHAT, CDR2 FQDESV, per germline (reference sequence). The CDR3 reads CASSAGQGDAFF. CDR3 coding DNA: TGTGCCAGCAGCGCGGGACAGGGGGACGCTTTCTTT.

This clone was seen a single time. The CDR3 loop reads CASSERQGTGNTIYF. The DNA for the CDR3 is TGTGCCAGCAGCGAACGACAGGGAACTGGAAACACCATATATTTT. The gene calls are TRBV9 and TRBJ1-3; 7 nucleotides line up with TRBD1. Germline CDR1 and CDR2: SGDLS and YYNGEE. The CDR3 has 15 amino acids. After removal of 3 bases from V and 2 bases from J, the junction contained 5 bases not matched to a gene.

The gene calls are TRBV12-5 and TRBJ2-1; D is possibly TRBD2 (6 bases). Trimming took off 6 bases at V and 7 bases at J, with 16 bases between the two ends. The V gene's germline CDR1 is LGHNT and CDR2 FRNRAP. This CDR3 is built from 14 residues. Written as DNA, the CDR3 is TGTGCTAGTGGCCTGGGGTACCGGGAGAATGAGCAGTTCTTC. Translating it yields CASGLGYRENEQFF. The complete variable domain, with remaining parts taken from reference TRBV12-5 and TRBJ2-1, reads DARVTQTPRHKVTEMGQEVTMRCQPILGHNTVFWYRQTMMQGLELLAYFRNRAPLDDSGMPKDRFSAEMPDATLATLKIQPSEPRDSAVYFCASGLGYRENEQFFGPGTRLTVL.

This clone was picked up a small number of times. The chain carries TRBV11-3 and TRBJ2-3; D possibly corresponds to TRBD1 (7 bases). V dropped 2 bases and J dropped 14 bases, with 20 bases sitting between them. The CDR3 covers 14 residues. CDR1 and CDR2 (germline): SGHNT, YENEEA. The CDR3 here is CASSLRGDRPLLYF. DNA for the CDR3: TGTGCCAGCAGCTTAAGGGGGGACAGACCTCTATTGTATTTT.

The chain uses TRBV6-5 and TRBJ1-5; no definite D call. V gave up 7 bases and J gave up 3 bases, with 7 bases separating them. This CDR3 spans 12 amino acids. Germline V gene data show CDR1 as MNHEY and CDR2 as SVGAGI. The CDR3 reads CASTGDNQPQHF. Written as DNA, the CDR3 is TGTGCCAGCACCGGTGACAATCAGCCCCAGCATTTT.